Listed below are T cell receptor beta chains from one sample, sequenced in a study of blood T cell repertoires in COVID-19. Clones were read by immunoSEQ multiplex PCR, and TCRdb kept only the in-frame ones, dropping some. Counted here are under 300,000 clones, around 91% occurring once; the ten biggest clones make up 2% to 2.5%. The sequencing input was peripheral blood. The receptor set was obtained from a woman aged 60-75 years with COVID-19, enrolled during active disease. The CDR3 runs from the conserved cysteine through the conserved F or W. Each record gives: V gene, J gene, clone size, CDR3 length, D gene, CDR3 DNA, CDR3 protein. A D gene is named only where the DNA matches it firmly. The size of a clone is reported for some rows only, either as once, few or many, or as a class for expanded clones.

V gene: TRBV5-5
J gene: TRBJ1-4
clone size: -
CDR3 length: 14
D gene: -
CDR3 DNA: TGTGCCAGCAGGGCCGGGACTACGAATGAAAAACTGTTTTTT
CDR3 protein: CASRAGTTNEKLFF

V gene: TRBV9
J gene: TRBJ2-7
clone size: -
CDR3 length: 15
D gene: TRBD1
CDR3 DNA: TGTGCCAGCAGCGTCTCCTCCGGGACAGGGTACGAGCAGTACTTC
CDR3 protein: CASSVSSGTGYEQYF

V gene: TRBV6-5
J gene: TRBJ1-6
clone size: -
CDR3 length: 14
D gene: TRBD1
CDR3 DNA: TGTGCCAGCAGACAAGGGACAGGCCGATCACCCCTCCACTTT
CDR3 protein: CASRQGTGRSPLHF

V gene: TRBV7-9
J gene: TRBJ1-1
clone size: -
CDR3 length: 12
D gene: -
CDR3 DNA: TGTGCCAGCAGCTTAATCAGGGAGGGAGCTTTCTTT
CDR3 protein: CASSLIREGAFF

V gene: TRBV19
J gene: TRBJ1-2
clone size: -
CDR3 length: 15
D gene: TRBD1
CDR3 DNA: TGTGCCAGTAGTCACACAGGGGGCGCGAGGTATGGCTACACCTTC
CDR3 protein: CASSHTGGARYGYTF

V gene: TRBV7-2
J gene: TRBJ1-6
clone size: few
CDR3 length: 19
D gene: -
CDR3 DNA: TGTGCCAGCAGCTTATCTCCAGGTCCTCAACTTTACGCTGGTTCACCCCTCCACTTT
CDR3 protein: CASSLSPGPQLYAGSPLHF

V gene: TRBV2
J gene: TRBJ1-4
clone size: -
CDR3 length: 14
D gene: TRBD1
CDR3 DNA: TGTGCCAGCAGTGAAGGGGGACAGAGAATAGCTCATCCCTTT
CDR3 protein: CASSEGGQRIAHPF

V gene: TRBV19
J gene: TRBJ2-1
clone size: -
CDR3 length: 13
D gene: TRBD2
CDR3 DNA: TGTGCCAGTAATCTGGGACTAGCGGATGAGCAGTTCTTC
CDR3 protein: CASNLGLADEQFF

V gene: TRBV6-5
J gene: TRBJ1-1
clone size: -
CDR3 length: 14
D gene: -
CDR3 DNA: TGTGCCAGCAGTTACCAGGGGCTGGTTACTGAAGCTTTCTTT
CDR3 protein: CASSYQGLVTEAFF

V gene: TRBV30
J gene: TRBJ1-2
clone size: once
CDR3 length: 14
D gene: -
CDR3 DNA: TGTGCCTGGGACCCGGGACACTACAACTATGGCTACACCTTC
CDR3 protein: CAWDPGHYNYGYTF

V gene: TRBV29-1
J gene: TRBJ1-1
clone size: -
CDR3 length: 12
D gene: -
CDR3 DNA: TGCAGCGTTGCTCGCGGCGTTAATGAAGCTTTCTTT
CDR3 protein: CSVARGVNEAFF

V gene: TRBV29-1
J gene: TRBJ2-1
clone size: -
CDR3 length: 13
D gene: -
CDR3 DNA: TGCAGCGTGGTACAGGGAAGGATCGATGAGCAGTTCTTC
CDR3 protein: CSVVQGRIDEQFF

V gene: TRBV15
J gene: TRBJ1-2
clone size: -
CDR3 length: 14
D gene: -
CDR3 DNA: TGTGCCACCAGCAGAGTCGGCCTGACTGGCGGCTACACCTTC
CDR3 protein: CATSRVGLTGGYTF

V gene: TRBV5-4
J gene: TRBJ1-1
clone size: once
CDR3 length: 16
D gene: -
CDR3 DNA: TGTGCCAGCAGCTTGGAAGCCAGGGTGAAGAACACTGAAGCTTTCTTT
CDR3 protein: CASSLEARVKNTEAFF

V gene: TRBV5-6
J gene: TRBJ1-4
clone size: -
CDR3 length: 15
D gene: TRBD1
CDR3 DNA: TGTGCCAGCAGCTTGGCCGGCAGGGGGCGAGAAAAACTGTTTTTT
CDR3 protein: CASSLAGRGREKLFF

V gene: TRBV19
J gene: TRBJ2-1
clone size: -
CDR3 length: 13
D gene: TRBD1
CDR3 DNA: TGTGCCAGTAGTCGGGACAGGGTGAGTGAGCAGTTCTTC
CDR3 protein: CASSRDRVSEQFF

V gene: TRBV6-2/TRBV6-3
J gene: TRBJ2-7
clone size: -
CDR3 length: 15
D gene: -
CDR3 DNA: TGTGCCAGCAGTTACTCGGGGGCTGGGGTCTACGAGCAGTACTTC
CDR3 protein: CASSYSGAGVYEQYF

V gene: TRBV15
J gene: TRBJ2-3
clone size: -
CDR3 length: 17
D gene: -
CDR3 DNA: TGTGCCACCAGCAGAGAACGCGGCCTTTATGGCACAGATACGCAGTATTTT
CDR3 protein: CATSRERGLYGTDTQYF

V gene: TRBV5-1
J gene: TRBJ1-2
clone size: -
CDR3 length: 13
D gene: -
CDR3 DNA: TGCGCCAGCAGCTTGGTCATCCAGGATGGCTACACCTTC
CDR3 protein: CASSLVIQDGYTF

V gene: TRBV9
J gene: TRBJ1-2
clone size: -
CDR3 length: 15
D gene: TRBD1
CDR3 DNA: TGTGCCAGCAGCGAAAGGACAGGGAGGGCCTATGGCTACACCTTC
CDR3 protein: CASSERTGRAYGYTF

V gene: TRBV5-1
J gene: TRBJ2-7
clone size: few
CDR3 length: 13
D gene: -
CDR3 DNA: TGCGCCAGCAGCTTGGTTGGGAGTAGGGAGCAGTACTTC
CDR3 protein: CASSLVGSREQYF

V gene: TRBV4-3
J gene: TRBJ1-1
clone size: -
CDR3 length: 14
D gene: -
CDR3 DNA: TGCGCCAGCAGCCAAGACCAGGGAAGCACTGAAGCTTTCTTT
CDR3 protein: CASSQDQGSTEAFF

V gene: TRBV20-1
J gene: TRBJ1-2
clone size: -
CDR3 length: 14
D gene: -
CDR3 DNA: TGCAGTGCTAGTCTCCCCCCCGGGAACTATGGCTACACCTTC
CDR3 protein: CSASLPPGNYGYTF

V gene: TRBV9
J gene: TRBJ2-3
clone size: -
CDR3 length: 17
D gene: TRBD2
CDR3 DNA: TGTGCCAGCAGCGTAGAGGGGACTACCCCTAGCACAGATACGCAGTATTTT
CDR3 protein: CASSVEGTTPSTDTQYF

V gene: TRBV7-9
J gene: TRBJ2-7
clone size: -
CDR3 length: 16
D gene: TRBD1
CDR3 DNA: TGTGCCAGCAGCCAAGTCGCGGACAGGTCTAACTACGAGCAGTACTTC
CDR3 protein: CASSQVADRSNYEQYF

V gene: TRBV28
J gene: TRBJ1-5
clone size: -
CDR3 length: 16
D gene: TRBD1
CDR3 DNA: TGTGCCAGCAGGCCCAAGACAGGGAAAGGCAATCAGCCCCAGCATTTT
CDR3 protein: CASRPKTGKGNQPQHF

V gene: TRBV19
J gene: TRBJ1-5
clone size: -
CDR3 length: 15
D gene: TRBD1
CDR3 DNA: TGTGCCAGTAGTATAAGACAGGGCCAGGGTCAGCCCCAGCATTTT
CDR3 protein: CASSIRQGQGQPQHF

V gene: TRBV5-1
J gene: TRBJ1-1
clone size: -
CDR3 length: 16
D gene: TRBD1
CDR3 DNA: TGCGCCAGCAGCTTGGCCAGTGCAGGGGGCCGCACTGAAGCTTTCTTT
CDR3 protein: CASSLASAGGRTEAFF